This T cell receptor beta chain derives from a study of OX40 agonist ivuxolimab in advanced cancers. In terms of the full investigation: Ivuxolimab was an agonistic, fully human IgG2 monoclonal antibody directed against OX40 (CD134), a costimulatory receptor. Intravenous ivuxolimab was administered to patients every 2 weeks at six dose levels: 0.01, 0.1, 0.3, 1.5, 3 and 10 mg/kg. Among the approximately 50 dose-escalation patients, approximately 20 had hepatocellular carcinoma, approximately 15 melanoma, 9 renal cell carcinoma and 9 head and neck cancer. In the dose-escalation cohort, over 65% of patients were male, and the mean age was about 55 years, with a range of roughly 20 to 79. Prior anti-PD-1, anti-PD-L1 or anti-CTLA-4 therapy was permitted, and about two fifths of dose-escalation patients had received checkpoint inhibitors. Partial responses occurred in three dose-escalation patients: two with cutaneous melanoma and one with hepatocellular carcinoma. Peripheral TCRbeta sequencing aimed to test whether ivuxolimab altered TCR sequence diversity and caused clonal T-cell expansion. The paper covers the monotherapy dose-escalation part of the phase I ivuxolimab trial, which included N of about 50 patients. Summary of the overall study and its limitations: Low levels of normalized T-cell clonal expansion were also shown by some nonresponding patients. At doses of 0.1 to 3.0 mg/kg, clonal expansion of both CD4+ and CD8+ blood T cells was observed from baseline to week 6. The antigen specificity of the peripheral T cells that underwent clonal expansion was not determined. On average, CD8+ T cells showed more expanded clones than CD4+ T cells after ivuxolimab. In the 0.1-3.0 mg/kg groups, partial responders were among the patients with the lowest normalized peripheral clonal expansion, particularly in CD8+ T cells.

With respect to this clone: Its antigen is currently not known. The record has no base qualities; no much larger clone is one base away.

The germline V gene (reference sequence) provides CDR1 SEHNR and CDR2 FQNEAQ. Measured from the cysteine to the phenylalanine, the CDR3 is 13 residues long. The DNA shown is the 39-base CDR3, in frame from base 1. V was cut back by 5 bases and J by 2 bases, leaving a gap of 7 bases between them. For sequencing of the TCRbeta CDR3 region, genomic DNA was extracted from the sorted cells. TCRbeta CDR3 regions were sequenced using the immunoSEQ Assay. Imported from immuneACCESS, the table was reduced by TCRdb to in-frame sequences with V and J called. These copies leave out some clones; in studies compared against another copy, an unresolved V gene accounts for under half, and the cause of the remainder is not known. Within this sample are over 10,000 clones, with 67% of them counted one time only. The ten largest clones represent more than 20% of the sample. The trial excluded patients who had a history of autoimmune disease or who were on systemic immunosuppression. Peripheral blood for TCR sequencing was collected from all dose cohorts at baseline, on cycle 4 day 1, and on cycle 7 day 1. Samples were obtained from an open-label, multicenter, first-in-human phase I dose-escalation trial of ivuxolimab. Adults with locally advanced or metastatic melanoma, renal cell carcinoma, hepatocellular carcinoma or head and neck squamous cell carcinoma were enrolled in the trial. CD4+ and CD8+ T cells were sorted separately from peripheral blood before TCR sequencing.

This sample comprised CD4+ or CD8+ T cells sorted from blood, obtained in a trial of the OX40 agonist ivuxolimab. The chain joins TRBV7-9 to TRBJ1-3; the D gene cannot be named for sure. The TCR originated in an adult with an advanced solid tumor such as melanoma, head and neck, liver or kidney cancer. Here the CDR3 is given as CASSPWAGNTIYF. The sequenced DNA: TGTGCCAGCAGCCCCTGGGCTGGAAACACCATATATTTT.